One T cell receptor (beta chain) is described in this entry. Its antigen is as yet unknown. The data stem from a study of T-cell reconstitution after alpha-beta-depleted transplantation in children. The TCRbeta library was prepared with unique molecular identifiers. TCRdb used MiXCR to reprocess the PCR reads, holding one entry per CDR3 protein. The top ten clones hold approximately 14% of a sample with some 550,000 distinct CDR3 sequences, roughly 24% of them seen once. Study results and caveats: Expanded graft clones numbering several hundred reportedly gave rise to alpha-beta T cells about two months after transplant. T-cell counts and diversity at one year post-transplant came mainly from newly produced T cells. Certain patients had high TCRbeta diversity at day 60, and it came from recipient T cells and thymic progenitors that survived.

Per the germline V gene, CDR1 is DFQATT and CDR2 is SNEGSKA (reference sequence). Trimming removed 6 bases from V and 5 bases from J; junction bases left unmatched: 5. This CDR3 has 13 amino acids. The TCR originated in a boy under two years old who had a stem cell transplant for acute myeloid leukemia, so the T cells may come from the graft donor. V gene TRBV20-1 combines with J gene TRBJ2-3, with 10 bases aligning to TRBD2. Here the sequenced sample was PBMCs, mostly from graft donor cells, taken 360 days after TCRalphabeta/CD19-depleted stem cell transplant. Here the CDR3 reads CSAKRGGVDTQYF. The DNA for the CDR3 is TGCAGTGCAAAGCGGGGGGGAGTAGATACGCAGTATTTT.